These 8 T cell receptor beta chains were all obtained from the same sample, sequenced in a study of cytomegalovirus exposure and HLA in healthy donors. PCR amplification relied on 60 Vbeta primers (plus 13 Jbeta primers). Assay: immunoSEQ multiplex PCR; the TCRdb copy retains only in-frame clones and omits some. The sample lists 200,000 to 250,000 clones, about 85% seen once, with roughly 1.3% in the top ten. The sequenced sample consisted of PBMCs. The receptors were gathered from a human donor in good health.

This sequence joins TRBV5-4 and TRBJ2-5; 14 bases agree with TRBD2. With 3 bases clipped from V and 6 bases from J, the junction kept 10 bases outside the gene matches. In germline, CDR1 is SGHNT, CDR2 YYREEE (reference sequence). The CDR3 has 17 amino acids. For the CDR3, the DNA is TGTGCCAGCAGCTGGGGGGGACTAGCGGGAGCCTCCAAGACCCAGTACTTC. It encodes CASSWGGLAGASKTQYF.

The chain uses TRBV6-4 and TRBJ2-7; perhaps TRBD2 as D (5 bases). Germline loops: CDR1 MRHNA, CDR2 SNTAGT. The CDR3 spans 13 residues. Between the trimmed V and J ends, which lost 0 bases and 6 bases, there was a span of 9 bases. CDR3 residues: CASSDSLEGEQYF. The CDR3 DNA sequence: TGTGCCAGCAGTGACTCCCTAGAGGGCGAGCAGTACTTC.

This sequence joins TRBV27 and TRBJ1-1; 7 bases fit TRBD1. CDR3 size: 15 residues. CDR1 and CDR2 from the germline V gene are MNHEY and SMNVEV (reference sequence). The V gene end was trimmed by 5 bases and the J gene end by 1 base; junction bases not matched to a gene: 7. In DNA form, the CDR3 reads TGTGCCAGCAGTCCGTCCCGGGACAGGAACACTGAAGCTTTCTTT. Amino acid sequence: CASSPSRDRNTEAFF.

The gene calls are TRBV19 and TRBJ2-5; 7 bases line up with TRBD2. V lost 2 bases and J lost 1; bases outside the gene matches: 13. The germline V gene encodes CDR1 LNHDA and CDR2 SQIVND (reference sequence). This CDR3 has 18 amino acids. DNA of the CDR3: TGTGCCAGTAGTATAAGACTAGCAAATGGCCCACTCCAAGAGACCCAGTACTTC. It codes for CASSIRLANGPLQETQYF. The whole variable domain, filled in from reference TRBV19 and TRBJ2-5, reads DGGITQSPKYLFRKEGQNVTLSCEQNLNHDAMYWYRQDPGQGLRLIYYSQIVNDFQKGDIAEGYSVSREKKESFPLTVTSAQKNPTAFYLCASSIRLANGPLQETQYFGPGTRLLVL.

The CDR3 reads CASTKDRSNTEAFF. The CDR3 DNA is TGTGCCAGCACCAAGGACAGGTCGAACACTGAAGCTTTCTTT. This chain uses TRBV7-2 with TRBJ1-1; 7 bases are shared with TRBD1. The junction had 6 bases not matched to a gene; V was cut back by 7 bases and J by 1 base. Germline loops: CDR1 SGHTA, CDR2 FQGNSA. The CDR3 is 14 amino acids.

The chain recombines TRBV18 with TRBJ2-2, with TRBD1 matching over 8 bases. This CDR3 is 16 amino acids long. The junction had 5 bases not matched to a gene; V was cut back by 0 bases and J by 5 bases. CDR1 and CDR2 from the germline V gene are KGHSH and LQKENI. The CDR3 nucleotides read TGTGCCAGCTCACCACCCCAGGGGGCGTCTACCGGGGAGCTGTTTTTT. It is translated as CASSPPQGASTGELFF.

CDR3 nucleotide sequence: TGTGCCAGCAGCGCCTCAGGGGAGCAGTTCTTC. Amino acids: CASSASGEQFF. The rearrangement uses TRBV7-3 and TRBJ2-1, with D perhaps TRBD1 (5 bases). Germline CDR1 reads SGHTA; CDR2 reads FQGTGA. CDR3 length: 11 amino acids. Trimming left V 5 bases short and J 10 bases short, with 9 bases between.

The chain combines TRBV5-1 with TRBJ1-4; D possibly corresponds to TRBD1 (6 bases). CDR3 length: 14 amino acids. Germline CDR1 is SGHRS and CDR2 is YFSETQ. V was trimmed by 6 bases and J by 5 bases, leaving 14 bases between them. This chain's CDR3 is CASKGGRENEKLFF. The DNA for the CDR3 is TGCGCCAGCAAAGGGGGAAGGGAAAATGAAAAACTGTTTTTT.